The 2 T cell receptor beta chains in this list originate from one sample, sequenced in a study of molecular identifiers for immune sequencing clone quantification. One entry per CDR3 protein, called by TCRdb with MiXCR from the PCR reads. The profile covers about 100,000 distinct CDR3 sequences, with around a third appearing a single time and 4% to 5% taken by the ten largest. The sample was naive CD8+ T cells from blood, with Jurkat cell RNA spiked in. Subset denoted: FACS-sorted CD8+CD4-CCR7+CD45RA+ naive T cells. The receptors were gathered from a human donor in good health. Some libraries in this study had Jurkat cell RNA spiked in.

The gene calls are TRBV7-2 and TRBJ2-7; tentatively, D is TRBD1 or TRBD2 (5 bases each). Trimming left V 1 base short and J 4 bases short, with 17 bases between. The germline V gene has CDR1 SGHTA and CDR2 FQGNSA. The CDR3 has 16 residues. CDR3 residues: CASSLDSSRGDYEQYF. As DNA, the CDR3 is TGTGCCAGCAGCTTAGACTCCTCCCGGGGCGATTACGAGCAGTACTTC.

This clonotype was seen a few times. J is TRBJ1-5 and V is TRBV19; D gene unclear. Germline V CDR1 and CDR2: LNHDA, SQIVND (reference sequence). CDR3 length: 13 residues. Trimming took off 3 bases at V and 5 bases at J, with 8 bases between the two ends. The CDR3 loop reads CASSMYSDQPQHF. The CDR3, as DNA: TGTGCCAGTAGTATGTACTCGGATCAGCCCCAGCATTTT. Full variable domain (missing parts from reference TRBV19 and TRBJ1-5): DGGITQSPKYLFRKEGQNVTLSCEQNLNHDAMYWYRQDPGQGLRLIYYSQIVNDFQKGDIAEGYSVSREKKESFPLTVTSAQKNPTAFYLCASSMYSDQPQHFGDGTRLSIL.